This T cell receptor (beta chain) stems from a study of T cells after yellow fever vaccination. Trimming removed 6 bases from V and 5 bases from J, with 11 bases in between. The CDR3 loop spans 13 amino acids. One entry per CDR3 protein results from TCRdb running MiXCR on the 5' RACE reads. The sample yields about 300,000 distinct CDR3 sequences, 8.5% to 10% seen once. The chain recombines TRBV12-3 or TRBV12-4 with TRBJ1-3, with D perhaps matching TRBD1 (6 bases). Sequencing used CD4+ T cells sorted from PBMCs, obtained 5 days after the yellow fever booster vaccination. The TCR comes from a man younger than 35 who received the YFV17D yellow fever vaccine. In DNA form, the CDR3 reads TGTGCCAGCAGCGAAGGACAGAGAAACACCATATATTTT. It encodes CASSEGQRNTIYF.